Following are 26 T cell receptor beta chains from one sample sequenced in a study of blood T cell repertoires in COVID-19. Clones were read by immunoSEQ multiplex PCR, and TCRdb kept only the in-frame ones, dropping some. This repertoire shows 240,000 or so clones, approximately 87% found once; its top ten account for about 5.9%. The sequenced sample was peripheral blood. The origin of the receptors is a man aged 55 to 70 with acute or convalescent COVID-19.

The V and J genes are TRBV6-5 and TRBJ2-7; TRBD1 might be the D (6 bases). Germline V gene sequence: CDR1 MNHEY, CDR2 SVGAGI. The CDR3 covers 14 residues. Trimming stripped 7 bases from V and 3 bases from J, with 16 bases between. The CDR3 sequence is CASTRVLTGYEQYF. In nucleotides, the CDR3 is TGTGCCAGCACCCGTGTTTTGACAGGCTACGAGCAGTACTTC.

The V and J genes are TRBV27 and TRBJ1-4, with 10 bases matching TRBD1. Losses at the gene ends were 6 bases for V and 8 bases for J; bases not matched to a gene: 6. The CDR3 is made up of 14 amino acids. Germline V gene data show CDR1 as MNHEY and CDR2 as SMNVEV (reference sequence). DNA for the CDR3: TGTGCCAGCAGGACAGGGGGCCTAAGAGAAAAACTGTTTTTT. Protein sequence: CASRTGGLREKLFF. Looking up the rest from reference TRBV27 and TRBJ1-4 gives the full variable domain: EAQVTQNPRYLITVTGKKLTVTCSQNMNHEYMSWYRQDPGLGLRQIYYSMNVEVTDKGDVPEGYKVSRKEKRNFPLILESPSPNQTSLYFCASRTGGLREKLFFGSGTQLSVL.

The chain employs TRBV6-1 and TRBJ2-3, with TRBD2 matching over 9 bases. The CDR3 runs 16 residues. Trimming took 4 bases from V and 4 from J; bases not matched to a gene: 9. CDR1 and CDR2 from the germline V gene are MNHNS and SASEGT. The CDR3 coding sequence is TGTGCCAGCAGTGTTGGGCTAGCGGGAACCCCAGATACGCAGTATTTT. Translation gives CASSVGLAGTPDTQYF.

V is TRBV24-1 and J is TRBJ1-3, with D possibly TRBD1 on 6 matching bases. The CDR3 is made up of 16 amino acids. Trimming left V 1 base short and J 5 bases short, with 14 bases between. Germline CDR1 KGHDR, CDR2 SFDVKD. This chain's CDR3 is CATSDFPRQDRNTIYF. The CDR3 region has the DNA TGTGCCACCAGTGATTTCCCTCGACAGGATAGAAACACCATATATTTT.

For the CDR3, the DNA is TGTGCCAGCAGCTTAGGCGGACAGGGGTATACTCAGCCCCAGCATTTT. Translating it yields CASSLGGQGYTQPQHF. The chain carries TRBV7-9 and TRBJ1-5, with TRBD1 matching 9 bases. Germline CDR1 SEHNR, CDR2 FQNEAQ (reference sequence). Unmatched junction bases numbered 7, after V lost 1 base and J lost 6 bases. This CDR3 is built from 16 residues.

This chain connects TRBV7-9 to TRBJ1-2; D is unclear. In germline, CDR1 is SEHNR, CDR2 FQNEAQ (reference sequence). Trimming left V 1 base short and J 0 bases short, with 12 bases between. The CDR3 sequence is 16 residues long. The CDR3 here is CASSLEFAGANYGYTF. CDR3 bases: TGTGCCAGCAGCTTAGAATTCGCGGGAGCTAACTATGGCTACACCTTC. Looking up the rest from reference TRBV7-9 and TRBJ1-2 gives the full variable domain: DTGVSQNPRHKITKRGQNVTFRCDPISEHNRLYWYRQTLGQGPEFLTYFQNEAQLEKSRLLSDRFSAERPKGSFSTLEIQRTEQGDSAMYLCASSLEFAGANYGYTFGSGTRLTVV.

The chain has TRBV5-8 and TRBJ2-7; D unclear. Between the trimmed V and J ends, which lost 0 bases and 5 bases, there was a span of 12 bases. Germline CDR1 reads SGHTS; CDR2 reads YDEGEE. This CDR3 region has 14 residues. Here the CDR3 DNA reads TGTGCCAGCAGCTTGGAGATTAGCTGGGACGAGCAGTACTTC. It specifies CASSLEISWDEQYF.

This clone was seen only once. V usage is TRBV27 and J usage is TRBJ2-3, with D uncertain. V was cut by 6 bases and J by 6 bases, with 13 bases left in between. Germline CDR1 MNHEY, CDR2 SMNVEV (reference sequence). CDR3 length: 13 amino acids. The CDR3 nucleotides are TGTGCCAGCAGCTTCGTTGGGCAGGATACGCAGTATTTT. Translating gives CASSFVGQDTQYF.

The CDR3 region has the DNA TGTGCCAGCAGCAAAGATGGCGCGGGGAAGCGGTACGAGCAGTACTTC. Translated, it gives CASSKDGAGKRYEQYF. The chain has TRBV21-1 and TRBJ2-7; TRBD2, the table's D call, was not compared with the DNA. TRBV21-1 is a recognized pseudogene. The CDR3 is 16 amino acids.

The chain has TRBV30 and TRBJ2-1; D not resolved. The V gene's germline CDR1 is GTSNPN and CDR2 SVGIG (reference sequence). CDR3 size: 12 residues. Trimming removed 0 bases at V and 10 bases at J, with 10 bases between. CDR3 DNA sequence: TGTGCCTGGAGTGTAGTCACCCGGGAGCAGTTCTTC. This encodes CAWSVVTREQFF.

This clone was seen just once. V is TRBV12-3 or TRBV12-4 and J is TRBJ1-1; D is uncertain. V lost 4 bases to trimming and J lost 4 bases, with 10 bases between them. The CDR3 runs to 13 residues. The CDR3 is CASSYLYGTEAFF. CDR3 DNA: TGTGCCAGCAGTTACCTCTACGGCACTGAAGCTTTCTTT.

This chain links TRBV15 with TRBJ1-2, with a weak D call TRBD1 (6 bases). The V end lost 6 bases, the J end lost 4 bases, and 12 bases lay between the germline ends. CDR1 and CDR2 (germline): LNHNV, YYDKDF (reference sequence). The CDR3 totals 13 residues. CDR3 residues: CATSHTQGYGYTF. CDR3 nucleotide sequence: TGTGCCACCAGTCACACACAGGGCTATGGCTACACCTTC. The full variable domain, with the rest looked up from reference TRBV15 and TRBJ1-2, is DAMVIQNPRYQVTQFGKPVTLSCSQTLNHNVMYWYQQKSSQAPKLLFHYYDKDFNNEADTPDNFQSRRPNTSFCFLDIRSPGLGDTAMYLCATSHTQGYGYTFGSGTRLTVV.

The J gene is TRBJ2-2, the V gene TRBV7-2, with D unclear. This CDR3 comprises 14 residues. Trimming cost V 8 bases and J 4 bases, with 14 bases left between them. Germline V CDR1 and CDR2: SGHTA, FQGNSA. The CDR3 sequence: CASGPPGSTGELFF. CDR3 sequence (DNA): TGTGCCAGCGGCCCCCCAGGTAGCACCGGGGAGCTGTTTTTT.

The chain combines TRBV10-3 with TRBJ1-3; no firm D call. This CDR3 comprises 14 residues. Germline assignment: CDR1 ENHRY and CDR2 SYGVKD. With 6 bases removed from V and 0 bases from J, the gap between germline ends came to 9 bases. The CDR3 DNA is TGTGCCATCAGGGACTCCTTCTCTGGAAACACCATATATTTT. Protein: CAIRDSFSGNTIYF.

Only a few counts were recorded for this clone. The rearrangement uses TRBV6-1 and TRBJ2-3, with 8 bases lining up with TRBD1. The V gene's germline CDR1 is MNHNS and CDR2 SASEGT. V lost 2 bases, J lost 5 bases, and 15 bases stayed unmatched. The CDR3 spans 18 residues. CDR3 loop: CASSEPGQGEGRGDTQYF. The CDR3 DNA follows: TGTGCCAGCAGTGAACCCGGACAGGGCGAGGGGCGGGGAGATACGCAGTATTTT.

The chain is built from TRBV11-2 and TRBJ2-5; 15 nucleotides align to TRBD2. The trim removed 5 bases at V and 5 bases at J, leaving 3 bases unmatched. Germline V gene lookup returns CDR1 SGHAT and CDR2 FQNNGV. This CDR3 is 15 amino acids long. The chain's CDR3 is CASSPGLAGGETQYF. CDR3 bases: TGTGCCAGCAGCCCCGGACTAGCGGGAGGGGAGACCCAGTACTTC.

This chain uses TRBV30 with TRBJ2-1; TRBD2 matches 8 bases. V shed 3 bases, J shed 7 bases, and the junction held 11 bases outside the gene matches. The CDR3 loop spans 15 amino acids. Per germline, CDR1 GTSNPN and CDR2 SVGIG (reference sequence). CDR3 nucleotide sequence: TGTGCCTGGAGCGTCGGGAGGGCACGGGGAAATGAGCAGTTCTTC. It translates to CAWSVGRARGNEQFF.

The J gene is TRBJ2-7, the V gene TRBV10-3, with a weak D call TRBD2 (5 bases). The CDR3 covers 15 residues. Per germline, CDR1 ENHRY and CDR2 SYGVKD. The V end was cut by 0 bases, the J end by 3 bases, with 12 bases between. The CDR3 sequence: CAISESNWELYEQYF. The CDR3 DNA sequence: TGTGCCATCAGTGAGTCGAATTGGGAGCTCTACGAGCAGTACTTC.

The J gene is TRBJ1-1, the V gene TRBV28; D might be TRBD1 (6 bases). V dropped 10 bases and J dropped 6 bases, with 12 bases sitting between them. Germline values: CDR1 MDHEN, CDR2 SYDVKM. CDR3 length: 11 residues. CDR3 DNA: TGTGCCATAGGGGGAGCGGCTGAAGCTTTCTTT. Translation: CAIGGAAEAFF.

The chain is built from TRBV30 and TRBJ2-1; 10 bases are shared with TRBD2. V was pared by 1 base and J by 7 bases, with 13 bases of the junction left unmatched. Germline CDR1 is GTSNPN and CDR2 is SVGIG (reference sequence). This CDR3 is 17 amino acids long. The CDR3 reads CAWSGRVSGRSANEQFF. CDR3 in DNA: TGTGCCTGGAGTGGTAGAGTTAGCGGGAGGTCCGCGAATGAGCAGTTCTTC.

A single count supports this clone. V usage is TRBV7-9 and J usage is TRBJ2-3; the match to TRBD2 covers 9 bases. Germline loops: CDR1 SEHNR, CDR2 FQNEAQ (reference sequence). The CDR3 is 17 amino acids. With V trimmed by 1 base and J by 4 bases, 9 bases remained unmatched. CDR3 sequence reads: CASSLGIGGRDADTQYF. The CDR3 region has the DNA TGTGCCAGCAGCTTAGGTATTGGCGGGAGGGACGCAGATACGCAGTATTTT.

The rearrangement uses TRBV5-4 and TRBJ1-1, with D possibly matching TRBD1 (5 bases). CDR1 is SGHNT, CDR2 YYREEE, per germline (reference sequence). V was clipped by 3 bases and J by 1 base, with 16 bases between them. This CDR3 region has 16 residues. CDR3 DNA: TGTGCCAGCAGCTCGGAGTTACAGGCCCCGAACACTGAAGCTTTCTTT. Its protein product is CASSSELQAPNTEAFF.

The chain carries TRBV6-5 and TRBJ1-1, with 9 bases fitting TRBD1. The CDR3 covers 13 residues. With V trimmed by 4 bases and J by 11 bases, 8 bases remained unmatched. Germline CDR1 is MNHEY and CDR2 is SVGAGI. CDR3 sequence: CASSLNYGTGAFF. The CDR3 nucleotides are TGTGCCAGCAGTTTAAACTACGGGACAGGGGCTTTCTTT.

This clone appeared a single time. The chain has TRBV14 and TRBJ2-6, with no clear D. CDR3 length: 14 residues. From germline, CDR1 is SGHDN and CDR2 FVKESK. Trimming removed 6 bases from V and 0 bases from J, with 6 bases in between. The CDR3 is CASSLSSGANVLTF. The CDR3 DNA follows: TGTGCCAGCAGTCTGAGCTCTGGGGCCAACGTCCTGACTTTC.

This rearrangement joins TRBV6-5 to TRBJ1-2; D is possibly TRBD1 (6 bases). CDR3 size: 12 residues. Germline V lookup: CDR1 MNHEY, CDR2 SVGAGI. V gave up 7 bases and J gave up 7 bases, with 13 bases separating them. The CDR3 region has the DNA TGTGCCAGCACCCTGACAGGATCTGGCTACACCTTC. Protein product: CASTLTGSGYTF.

The J gene is TRBJ2-7, the V gene TRBV11-3, with 10 bases lining up with TRBD2. V dropped 3 bases and J dropped 6; count of bases not matched to a gene: 14. This CDR3 spans 17 amino acids. Germline CDR1 is SGHNT and CDR2 is YENEEA. The CDR3 protein is CASSFMGSGRARSEQYF. For the CDR3, the DNA is TGTGCCAGCAGCTTTATGGGGAGCGGGAGGGCCAGAAGCGAGCAGTACTTC.